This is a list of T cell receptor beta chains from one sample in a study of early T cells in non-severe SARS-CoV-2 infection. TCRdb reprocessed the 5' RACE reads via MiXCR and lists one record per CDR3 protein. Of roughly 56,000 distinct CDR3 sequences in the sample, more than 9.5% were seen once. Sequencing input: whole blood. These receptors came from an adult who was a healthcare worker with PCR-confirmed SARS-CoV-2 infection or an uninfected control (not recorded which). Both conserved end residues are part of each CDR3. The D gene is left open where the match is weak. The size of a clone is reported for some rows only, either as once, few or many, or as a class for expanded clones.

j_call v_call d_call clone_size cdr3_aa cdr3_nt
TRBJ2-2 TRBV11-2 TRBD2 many CASSLTSGMNTGELFF TGTGCCAGCAGCTTGACTAGCGGGATGAACACCGGGGAGCTGTTTTTT
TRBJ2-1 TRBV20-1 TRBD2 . CSARMTSANEQFF TGCAGTGCTAGAATGACTAGCGCCAATGAGCAGTTCTTC
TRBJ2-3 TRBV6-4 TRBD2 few CASSSGADLRDTQYF TGTGCCAGCAGCAGCGGGGCCGACCTTCGAGATACGCAGTATTTT
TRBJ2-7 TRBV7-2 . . CASLIGYEQYF TGTGCCAGTTTAATAGGGTACGAGCAGTACTTC
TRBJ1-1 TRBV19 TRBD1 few CASRTGTPRGDTEAFF TGTGCCAGTCGGACAGGCACCCCGAGGGGTGACACTGAAGCTTTCTTT
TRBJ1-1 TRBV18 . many CASSPQGGLEAFF TGTGCCAGCTCACCGCAGGGAGGTCTTGAAGCTTTCTTT
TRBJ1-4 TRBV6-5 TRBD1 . CASRLTGTEKLFF TGTGCCAGCAGATTGACAGGGACAGAAAAACTGTTTTTT
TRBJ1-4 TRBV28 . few CASGVNEKLFF TGTGCCAGCGGAGTTAATGAAAAACTGTTTTTT
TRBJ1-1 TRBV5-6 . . CASSPAWVDGGTEAFF TGTGCCAGCAGCCCCGCTTGGGTGGATGGGGGCACTGAAGCTTTCTTT
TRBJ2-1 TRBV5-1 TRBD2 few CASSATLARNEQFF TGCGCCAGCAGCGCCACACTAGCGAGGAATGAGCAGTTCTTC
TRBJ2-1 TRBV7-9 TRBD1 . CASRPRDSNNEQFF TGTGCCAGCCGCCCCCGGGACAGCAACAATGAGCAGTTCTTC
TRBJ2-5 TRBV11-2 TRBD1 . CASSLLGDSEETQYF TGTGCCAGCAGCTTACTAGGGGACAGTGAAGAGACCCAGTACTTC
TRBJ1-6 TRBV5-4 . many CASSLGGNSPLHF TGTGCCAGCAGCTTGGGGGGGAATTCACCCCTCCACTTT
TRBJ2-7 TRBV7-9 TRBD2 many CASSPLTGTSYEQYF TGTGCCAGCAGCCCGCTGACCGGGACTAGTTACGAGCAGTACTTC
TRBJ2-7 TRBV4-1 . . CASSHGADYEQYF TGCGCCAGCAGCCACGGGGCAGACTACGAGCAGTACTTC
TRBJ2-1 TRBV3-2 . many CASSQKTSENEQFF TGTGCCAGCAGCCAAAAAACTAGCGAGAATGAGCAGTTCTTC
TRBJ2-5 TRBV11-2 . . CASRGREETQYF TGTGCCAGCAGGGGGCGTGAGGAGACCCAGTACTTC
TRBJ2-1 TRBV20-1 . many CSASMRSYNEQFF TGCAGTGCTAGTATGCGCTCCTACAATGAGCAGTTCTTC
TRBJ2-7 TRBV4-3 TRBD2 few CASSLRLAGSYEQYF TGCGCCAGCAGCCTCCGACTAGCGGGATCATACGAGCAGTACTTC
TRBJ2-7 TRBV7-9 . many CASSSARWQRYEQYF TGTGCCAGCAGTTCCGCCCGCTGGCAGAGGTACGAGCAGTACTTC